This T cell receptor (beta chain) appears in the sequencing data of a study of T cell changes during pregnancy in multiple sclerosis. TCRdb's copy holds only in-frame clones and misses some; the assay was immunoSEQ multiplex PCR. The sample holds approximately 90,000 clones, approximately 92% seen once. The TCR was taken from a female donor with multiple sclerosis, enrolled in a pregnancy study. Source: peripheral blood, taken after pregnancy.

The CDR3 reads CASSQTGANEQFF. The CDR3 bases are TGTGCCAGCAGTCAGACAGGGGCAAATGAGCAGTTCTTC. This sequence joins TRBV6-6 and TRBJ2-1; the match to TRBD1 covers 8 bases. The J segment lost 7 bases and the V segment lost 5 bases, leaving 4 bases of the junction unmatched. CDR3 length equals 13 residues. Germline lookup yields CDR1 MNHNY and CDR2 SVGAGI (reference sequence).